The following is a T cell receptor beta chain sequence with its context. Enrolled during active infection, Seattle patients were then followed longitudinally. These data belong to a study of blood T cell repertoires in COVID-19. Overall study: From the United States, Italy and Spain came samples of acute and convalescent COVID-19. PBMCs, B-cell-depleted T cells, or T cells provided the cDNA or gDNA that made up the material.

Germline CDR1 reads SGHTA; CDR2 reads FQGNSA. V lost 5 bases and J lost 4, with 11 bases in between. The CDR3 extends over 13 amino acids. In the source study's methods: Scientists estimated how many nucleated cells there were by amplifying reference gene primers. Repertoires were generated with immunoSEQ multiplex PCR, while TCRdb's copy carries only in-frame clones and drops some. V, J and clone size are those of that table, while D and trimming were read from the DNA. The sample yields roughly 120,000 clones, 75% to 90% seen once. This sequence originates from a woman aged 55-69 years with COVID-19, enrolled during active disease. The material sequenced was peripheral blood. J is TRBJ1-2 and V is TRBV7-2; tentatively, D is TRBD1 (5 bases). Here the CDR3 DNA reads TGTGCCAGCAGCCGCCCCGACAGCTATGGCTACACCTTC. This translates into CASSRPDSYGYTF.